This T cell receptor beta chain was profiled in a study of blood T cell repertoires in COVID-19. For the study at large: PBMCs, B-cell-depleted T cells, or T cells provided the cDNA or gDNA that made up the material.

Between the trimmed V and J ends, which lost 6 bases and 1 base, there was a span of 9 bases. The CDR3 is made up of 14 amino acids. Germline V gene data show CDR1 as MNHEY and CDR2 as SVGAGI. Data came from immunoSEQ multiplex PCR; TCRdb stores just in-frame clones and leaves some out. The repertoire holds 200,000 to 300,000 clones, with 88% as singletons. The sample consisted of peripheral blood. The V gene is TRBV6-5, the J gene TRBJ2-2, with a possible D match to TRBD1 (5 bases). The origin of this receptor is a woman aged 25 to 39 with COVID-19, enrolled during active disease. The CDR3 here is CASRGQLNTGELFF. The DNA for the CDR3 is TGTGCCAGCAGAGGACAACTGAACACCGGGGAGCTGTTTTTT.